This T cell receptor (beta chain) originates from a study of lymphopenia after photon versus proton radiotherapy. Regarding the study as a whole: Photon-treated patients lost naive T cells and TCR diversity; proton-treated stayed stable. After the lymphocyte nadir, photon-treated repertoires showed oligoclonal expansion, especially of CD8+ Temra cells.

The method was immunoSEQ multiplex PCR; TCRdb's version includes in-frame clones alone and lacks a portion of them. Of some 41,000 clones detected, approximately 87% appear once; the ten largest clones hold around 3%. A word on this clone: Its antigen is undetermined.

CDR1 is SNHLY, CDR2 FYNNEI, per germline. Deletions cut 7 bases from V and 2 bases from J, with 17 bases between. The CDR3 is 15 amino acids. The source is a man in his forties or fifties with gastric cancer. This chain links TRBV2 with TRBJ2-5, with D possibly matching TRBD1 (5 bases). The sample in question was peripheral blood, obtained from a patient treated with photon-based radiotherapy. The chain's CDR3 is CASKDSPSTQETQYF. The CDR3 nucleotides are TGTGCCAGCAAAGACAGTCCATCAACGCAAGAGACCCAGTACTTC.